This TCR beta chain was retrieved from a study of T cells in localized non-small cell lung cancer. Study-level points and caveats: A single tumor region was sequenced, leaving heterogeneity possible. Elevated blood T cell density was associated with longer overall survival. Among the tissues sampled, uninvolved adjacent lung had the highest T cell clonality, above tumor. Researchers found a median around 61 of the top 100 tumor clones in adjacent lung.

The germline gives CDR1 SGHRS, CDR2 YFSETQ. V was shortened by 0 bases and J by 2 bases, with 5 bases between the two germline ends. The CDR3 is made up of 14 amino acids. Comments on this clone: Antigen unknown.

The method was immunoSEQ multiplex PCR; TCRdb's version includes in-frame clones alone and lacks a portion of them. Counted here are roughly 77,000 clones, approximately 90% occurring once; the ten biggest clones make up under 25%. The chain combines TRBV5-1 with TRBJ1-4; D might be TRBD1 (5 bases). The sample was peripheral blood, taken before any cancer treatment. This TCR derives from a woman aged 40 to 75 with stage I squamous cell lung carcinoma. The CDR3 DNA is TGCGCCAGCAGCTTGGAGGGGACTAATGAAAAACTGTTTTTT. It specifies CASSLEGTNEKLFF.